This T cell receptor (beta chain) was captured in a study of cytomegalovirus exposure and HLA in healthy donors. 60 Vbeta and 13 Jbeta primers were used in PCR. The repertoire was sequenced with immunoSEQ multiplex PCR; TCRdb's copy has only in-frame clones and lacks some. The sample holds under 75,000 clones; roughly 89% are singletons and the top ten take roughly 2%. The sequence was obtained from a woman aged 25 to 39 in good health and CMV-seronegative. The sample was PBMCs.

Written as DNA, the CDR3 is TGTGCCAGCTCATCCGGGACAGGGCTTTTCAATCAGCCCCAGCATTTT. The encoded protein is CASSSGTGLFNQPQHF. The chain uses TRBV18 and TRBJ1-5; TRBD1 matches at 9 bases. The CDR3 sequence is 16 residues long. V lost 5 bases to trimming and J lost 3 bases; unmatched junction nucleotides: 8. Germline loops: CDR1 KGHSH, CDR2 LQKENI.